These 20 T cell receptor beta chains share one sample of origin, sequenced in a study of OX40 agonist ivuxolimab in advanced cancers. TCRdb's copy holds only in-frame clones and misses some; the assay was immunoSEQ multiplex PCR. The data contain about 100,000 clones, roughly 90% of them singletons. Specimen: CD4+ or CD8+ T cells sorted from blood, collected in a trial of the OX40 agonist ivuxolimab. Receptors were obtained from an adult with an advanced solid tumor such as melanoma, head and neck, liver or kidney cancer.

This clone was seen once. One end of the junction fails to match germline, which may point to a read error. The rearrangement links TRBV27 to TRBJ2-7; 8 nucleotides agree with TRBD2. Germline CDR1 is MNHEY and CDR2 is SMNVEV (reference sequence). The CDR3 extends over 13 amino acids. CDR3 loop: CASRRGVRYEQYF. As DNA, the CDR3 is TGTGCCAGCAGGCGGGGGGTCCGCTACGAACAGTACTTC.

For this clone: One junction end disagrees with the germline gene, perhaps due to a read error. This sequence joins TRBV2 and TRBJ2-5; D gene uncertain. Germline CDR1 reads SNHLY; CDR2 reads FYNNEI. The CDR3 runs 11 residues. The CDR3 DNA reads as TGTGCCAGCAGTGAAATGGCAACGGTGGACTTC. Translating gives CASSEMATVDF. The full variable domain, in which reference TRBV2 and TRBJ2-5 provide the parts outside the CDR3, is EPEVTQTPSHQVTQMGQEVILRCVPISNHLYFYWYRQILGQKVEFLVSFYNNEISEKSEIFDDQFSVERPDGSNFTLKIRSTKLEDSAMYFCASSEMATVDFGPGTRLLVL.

In regard to this clone: This specimen includes other DNA sequences encoding the same CDR3. The gene calls are TRBV6-1 and TRBJ2-7; D gene uncertain. Trimming cost V 4 bases and J 0 bases, with 1 base left between them. Germline values: CDR1 MNHNS, CDR2 SASEGT. This CDR3 has 11 amino acids. CDR3 loop: CASSGSYEQYF. The CDR3 DNA reads TGTGCCAGCAGTGGCTCCTACGAGCAGTACTTC.

This rearrangement joins TRBV19 to TRBJ2-1; 8 bases fit TRBD2. The germline V gene has CDR1 LNHDA and CDR2 SQIVND (reference sequence). With 5 bases clipped from V and 0 bases from J, the junction kept 6 bases outside the gene matches. CDR3 size: 16 residues. The CDR3 loop is CASSPLAGSSYNEQFF. CDR3 coding DNA: TGTGCCAGTAGTCCCCTAGCGGGTAGCTCCTACAATGAGCAGTTCTTC.

J is TRBJ2-7 and V is TRBV6-5, with 10 positions matching TRBD2. Losses at the gene ends were 6 bases for V and 7 bases for J; bases not matched to a gene: 9. The CDR3 contains 14 residues. Germline CDR1 is MNHEY and CDR2 is SVGAGI. The DNA for the CDR3 is TGTGCCAGCAGCAGCGGGAGGGGACTGAGGGAGCAGTACTTC. It codes for CASSSGRGLREQYF.

The CDR3, as DNA: TGTGCCAGCAGCCTTTCAGGATCAAAACCCGGGGAGCTGTTTTTT. Translating it yields CASSLSGSKPGELFF. V usage is TRBV7-9 and J usage is TRBJ2-2; D is unclear. Trimming took off 5 bases at V and 6 bases at J, with 16 bases between the two ends. Germline values: CDR1 SEHNR, CDR2 FQNEAQ (reference sequence). There are 15 residues in the CDR3.

The J gene is TRBJ2-1, the V gene TRBV6-1, with a possible D match to TRBD1 (6 bases). Trimming cost V 2 bases and J 2 bases, with 10 bases left between them. The V gene's germline CDR1 is MNHNS and CDR2 SASEGT. The length of the CDR3 is 15 residues. CDR3 loop: CASSELSGAYNEQFF. CDR3 coding DNA: TGTGCCAGCAGTGAACTCTCAGGGGCCTACAATGAGCAGTTCTTC.

The chain recombines TRBV7-8 with TRBJ1-5; D possibly corresponds to TRBD1 (5 bases). The CDR3 consists of 17 residues. The germline V and J ends were trimmed by 1 base and 5 bases, with 18 bases remaining between them. Per the germline V gene, CDR1 is SGHVS and CDR2 is FQNEAQ. The CDR3 nucleotides read TGTGCCAGCAGCTTAGTTGTTTCCCTCTCGGGGGATCAGCCCCAGCATTTT. Translation gives CASSLVVSLSGDQPQHF.

This clone was seen more than once but under ten times. The chain is built from TRBV30 and TRBJ1-1; TRBD1 is a possible D gene (6 bases). The germline V gene encodes CDR1 GTSNPN and CDR2 SVGIG (reference sequence). The CDR3 is made up of 13 amino acids. Deletions cut 1 base from V and 1 base from J, with 7 bases between. CDR3 sequence (DNA): TGTGCCTGGAGTGCGACAGGGAACACTGAAGCTTTCTTT. It translates to CAWSATGNTEAFF.

J is TRBJ2-1 and V is TRBV19, with 8 bases matching TRBD1. This CDR3 is 15 amino acids long. Per the germline V gene, CDR1 is LNHDA and CDR2 is SQIVND (reference sequence). The V and J ends lost 7 bases and 7 bases, in that order; junction bases with no gene match: 12. The CDR3 DNA reads TGTGCCAGTACCCAAGGGACAGGAAGAAGGAATGAGCAGTTCTTC. Encoded protein: CASTQGTGRRNEQFF.

The chain combines TRBV23-1 with TRBJ2-2, with D perhaps being TRBD1 or TRBD2 (5 bases each). TRBV23-1 is an open reading frame whose function is uncertain. The length of the CDR3 is 18 residues. The V end lost 3 bases, the J end lost 3 bases, and 20 bases lay between the germline ends. CDR3 protein: CASSHSLQAGRHTGELFF. The CDR3 DNA reads as TGCGCCAGCAGTCACTCGCTCCAAGCAGGGAGACACACCGGGGAGCTGTTTTTT.

V is TRBV5-4 and J is TRBJ2-1; perhaps TRBD2 as D (5 bases). Germline V gene data show CDR1 as SGHNT and CDR2 as YYREEE (reference sequence). This CDR3 region has 13 residues. The germline V and J ends were trimmed by 0 bases and 10 bases, with 11 bases remaining between them. Here the CDR3 DNA reads TGTGCCAGCAGCTTGGACGTTTCGGGGGAGCAGTTCTTC. Protein sequence: CASSLDVSGEQFF.

The chain's CDR3 is CASSLWQGPTDTQYF. CDR3 nucleotides: TGCGCCAGCAGCTTGTGGCAGGGCCCCACAGATACGCAGTATTTT. The chain is built from TRBV5-1 and TRBJ2-3, with a tentative D call TRBD1 (5 bases). Trimming cost V 1 base and J 2 bases, with 11 bases left between them. Germline-derived CDR1 and CDR2 are SGHRS and YFSETQ. This CDR3 has 15 amino acids.

This clone appeared a single time. V gene TRBV2 combines with J gene TRBJ2-5; the D is unclear. The CDR3 covers 13 residues. Germline assignment: CDR1 SNHLY and CDR2 FYNNEI. V was pared by 6 bases and J by 1 base, with 9 bases between. The CDR3: CASRRTFQETQYF. DNA of the CDR3: TGTGCCAGCAGGAGAACCTTCCAAGAGACCCAGTACTTC.

This clone has only one observation. This chain links TRBV9 with TRBJ2-7, with 7 bases that match TRBD1. Germline trimming cut 0 bases from V and 2 bases from J; bases unmatched to any gene: 5. The CDR3 runs 15 residues. Germline V gene sequence: CDR1 SGDLS, CDR2 YYNGEE. CDR3 coding DNA: TGTGCCAGCAGCGTAGGCGTCCAGGGGGCCTACGAGCAGTACTTC. This sequence encodes CASSVGVQGAYEQYF.

The rearrangement uses TRBV30 and TRBJ2-5, with TRBD1 matching over 10 bases. Per the germline V gene, CDR1 is GTSNPN and CDR2 is SVGIG (reference sequence). The CDR3 length is 15 residues. V shed 4 bases and J 5 bases; nucleotides not matched to a gene: 10. In DNA form, the CDR3 reads TGTGCCTGGAAGAGGACAGGGGGAAATTGGGAGACCCAGTACTTC. It is translated as CAWKRTGGNWETQYF.

The chain joins TRBV11-1 to TRBJ1-4, with TRBD1 matching over 9 bases. CDR1 SGHAT and CDR2 FQDESV come from the germline V gene (reference sequence). The CDR3 length is 14 residues. Germline trimming cut 5 bases from V and 6 bases from J; bases unmatched to any gene: 4. The CDR3 sequence is CASSRTGADEKLFF. The DNA for the CDR3 is TGTGCCAGCAGCCGGACAGGGGCGGATGAAAAACTGTTTTTT.

This clone appeared a single time. The CDR3 reads CATLPPGSSYEQYF. The CDR3 DNA follows: TGTGCCACCCTTCCCCCGGGGAGCTCCTACGAGCAGTACTTC. This sequence joins TRBV28 and TRBJ2-7; D possibly corresponds to TRBD2 (5 bases). With 10 bases removed from V and 0 bases from J, the gap between germline ends came to 16 bases. The germline V gene has CDR1 MDHEN and CDR2 SYDVKM. The CDR3 is 14 amino acids. Based on the CDR3 plus reference TRBV28 and TRBJ2-7, the full variable domain is DVKVTQSSRYLVKRTGEKVFLECVQDMDHENMFWYRQDPGLGLRLIYFSYDVKMKEKGDIPEGYSVSREKKERFSLILESASTNQTSMYLCATLPPGSSYEQYFGPGTRLTVT.

This chain uses TRBV6-6 with TRBJ2-7; 7 nucleotides match TRBD1. Losses at the gene ends were 5 bases for V and 3 bases for J; bases not matched to a gene: 7. This CDR3 is built from 14 residues. Germline CDR1 and CDR2: MNHNY and SVGAGI (reference sequence). The CDR3 DNA reads as TGTGCCAGCAGTCATTGGGACAGTTACTACGAGCAGTACTTC. Its protein is CASSHWDSYYEQYF.

The V call is TRBV18, the J call TRBJ1-1; no clear D gene. The CDR3 runs 11 residues. V was cut by 4 bases and J by 7 bases, with 7 bases left in between. Per the germline V gene, CDR1 is KGHSH and CDR2 is LQKENI. The CDR3 loop reads CASSRSDEAFF. The DNA of the CDR3 is TGTGCCAGCTCACGCTCAGATGAAGCTTTCTTT.